This T cell receptor (beta chain) is drawn from a study of blood T cells in healthy people across ages. CDR1 is SQVTM, CDR2 ANQGSEA, per germline. With V trimmed by 4 bases and J by 0 bases, 10 bases remained unmatched. The CDR3 covers 16 residues. Sample-barcoded 5' priming and a J-beta primer mix drove a second PCR of about 6 to 12 cycles. TCRdb used MiXCR to reprocess the 5' RACE reads, holding one entry per CDR3 protein. The sample has hundreds of thousands of distinct CDR3 sequences, 20% to 25% seen once. This clonotype was recorded a few times. Healthy Caucasian individuals from Russia aged 6 to 90 were enrolled as donors.

This receptor was obtained from a man aged 70-80 years in good health. V usage is TRBV29-1 and J usage is TRBJ2-3, with TRBD2 identical over 7 bases. Sequenced material: blood. DNA for the CDR3: TGCAGCGTTGTCCCCCCTAGCGGATCTAGCACAGATACGCAGTATTTT. It yields the protein CSVVPPSGSSTDTQYF.